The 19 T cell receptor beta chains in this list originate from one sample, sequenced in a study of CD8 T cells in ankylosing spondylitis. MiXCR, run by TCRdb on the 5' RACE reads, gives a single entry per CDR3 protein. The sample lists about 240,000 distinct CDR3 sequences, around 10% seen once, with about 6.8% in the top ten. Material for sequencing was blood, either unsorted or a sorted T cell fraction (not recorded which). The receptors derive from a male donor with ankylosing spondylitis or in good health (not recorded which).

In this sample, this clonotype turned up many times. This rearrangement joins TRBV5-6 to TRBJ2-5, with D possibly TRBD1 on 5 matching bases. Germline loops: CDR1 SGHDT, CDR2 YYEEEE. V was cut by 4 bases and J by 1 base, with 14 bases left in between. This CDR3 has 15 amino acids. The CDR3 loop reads CASSPYGRGQETQYF. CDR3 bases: TGTGCCAGCAGCCCCTATGGTAGGGGCCAAGAGACCCAGTACTTC.

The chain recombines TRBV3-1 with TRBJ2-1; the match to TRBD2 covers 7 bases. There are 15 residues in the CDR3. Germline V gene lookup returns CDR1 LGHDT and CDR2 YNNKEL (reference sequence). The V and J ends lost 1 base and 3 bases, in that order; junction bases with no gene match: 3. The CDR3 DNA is TGTGCCAGCAGCCAAGGGACTAGGTTCTACAATGAGCAGTTCTTC. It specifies CASSQGTRFYNEQFF.

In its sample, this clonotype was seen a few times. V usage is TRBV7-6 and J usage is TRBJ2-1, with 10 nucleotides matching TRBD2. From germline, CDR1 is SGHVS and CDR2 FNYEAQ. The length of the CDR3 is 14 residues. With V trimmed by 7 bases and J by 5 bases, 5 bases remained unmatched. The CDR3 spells CASTLAGVHNEQFF. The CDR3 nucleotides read TGTGCCAGCACCCTAGCGGGGGTGCACAATGAGCAGTTCTTC.

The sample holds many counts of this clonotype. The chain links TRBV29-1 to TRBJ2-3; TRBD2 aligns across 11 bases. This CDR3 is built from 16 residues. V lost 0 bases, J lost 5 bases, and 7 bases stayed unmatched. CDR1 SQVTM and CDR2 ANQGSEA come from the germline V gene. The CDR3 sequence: CSVEDYSGGGVDTQYF. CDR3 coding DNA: TGCAGCGTTGAAGATTATAGCGGGGGGGGTGTAGATACGCAGTATTTT.

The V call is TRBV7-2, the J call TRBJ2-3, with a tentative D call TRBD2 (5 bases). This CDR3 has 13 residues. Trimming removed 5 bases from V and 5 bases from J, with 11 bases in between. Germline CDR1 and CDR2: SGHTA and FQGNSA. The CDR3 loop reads CASSDTRGDTQYF. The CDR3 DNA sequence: TGTGCCAGCAGCGACACTCGGGGAGATACGCAGTATTTT.

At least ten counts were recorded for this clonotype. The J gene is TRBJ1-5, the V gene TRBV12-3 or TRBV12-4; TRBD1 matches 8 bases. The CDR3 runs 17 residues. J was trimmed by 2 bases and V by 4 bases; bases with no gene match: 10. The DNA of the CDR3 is TGTGCCAGCAGTTCGATCCAGGGGGCCCTCGGCAATCAGCCCCAGCATTTT. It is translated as CASSSIQGALGNQPQHF.

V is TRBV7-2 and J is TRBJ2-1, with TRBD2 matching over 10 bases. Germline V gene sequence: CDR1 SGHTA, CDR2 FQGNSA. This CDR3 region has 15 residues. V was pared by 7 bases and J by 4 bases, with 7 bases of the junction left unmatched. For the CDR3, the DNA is TGTGCCAGCACCCCTGGGACTAGCGCGTACAATGAGCAGTTCTTC. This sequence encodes CASTPGTSAYNEQFF.

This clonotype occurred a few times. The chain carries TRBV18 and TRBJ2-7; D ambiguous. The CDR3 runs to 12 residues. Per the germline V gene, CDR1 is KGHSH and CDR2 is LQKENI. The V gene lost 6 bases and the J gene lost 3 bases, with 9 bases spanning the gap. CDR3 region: CASSNPDYEQYF. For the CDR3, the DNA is TGTGCCAGCTCGAATCCGGACTACGAGCAGTACTTC. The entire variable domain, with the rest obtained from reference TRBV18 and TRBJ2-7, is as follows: NAGVMQNPRHLVRRRGQEARLRCSPMKGHSHVYWYRQLPEEGLKFMVYLQKENIIDESGMPKERFSAEFPKEGPSILRIQQVVRGDSAAYFCASSNPDYEQYFGPGTRLTVT.

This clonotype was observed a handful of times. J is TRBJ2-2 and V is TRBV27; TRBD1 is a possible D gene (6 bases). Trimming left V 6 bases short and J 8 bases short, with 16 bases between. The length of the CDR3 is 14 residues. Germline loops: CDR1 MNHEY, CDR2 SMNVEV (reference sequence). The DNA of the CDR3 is TGTGCCAGCAGCGCTCGAAGGGGGTTGGGGGAGCTGTTTTTT. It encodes CASSARRGLGELFF.

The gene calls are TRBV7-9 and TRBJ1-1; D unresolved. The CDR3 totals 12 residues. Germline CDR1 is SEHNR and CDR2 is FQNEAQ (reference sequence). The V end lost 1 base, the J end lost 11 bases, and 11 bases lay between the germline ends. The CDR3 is CASSLVESDAFF. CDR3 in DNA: TGTGCCAGCAGCTTAGTGGAGTCCGACGCTTTCTTT.

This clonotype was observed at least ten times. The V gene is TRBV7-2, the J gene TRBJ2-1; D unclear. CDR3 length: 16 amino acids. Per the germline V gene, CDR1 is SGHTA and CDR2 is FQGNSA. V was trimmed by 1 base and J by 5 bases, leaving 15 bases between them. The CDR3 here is CASSLVRVSGDNEQFF. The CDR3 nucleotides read TGTGCCAGCAGCTTAGTACGAGTATCTGGGGACAATGAGCAGTTCTTC. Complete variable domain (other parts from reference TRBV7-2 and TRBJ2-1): GAGVSQSPSNKVTEKGKDVELRCDPISGHTALYWYRQSLGQGLEFLIYFQGNSAPDKSGLPSDRFSAERTGGSVSTLTIQRTQQEDSAVYLCASSLVRVSGDNEQFFGPGTRLTVL.

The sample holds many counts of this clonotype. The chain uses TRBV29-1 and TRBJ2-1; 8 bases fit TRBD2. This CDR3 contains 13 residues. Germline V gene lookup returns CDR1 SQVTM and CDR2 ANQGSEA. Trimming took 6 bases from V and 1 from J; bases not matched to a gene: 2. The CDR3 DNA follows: TGCAGCGTAGGGACTAGTTCCTACAATGAGCAGTTCTTC. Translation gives CSVGTSSYNEQFF.

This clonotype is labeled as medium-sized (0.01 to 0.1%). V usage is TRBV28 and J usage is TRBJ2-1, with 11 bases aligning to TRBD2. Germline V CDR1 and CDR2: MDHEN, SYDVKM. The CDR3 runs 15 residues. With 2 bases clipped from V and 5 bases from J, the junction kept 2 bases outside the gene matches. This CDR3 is CASSLIAGGNNEQFF. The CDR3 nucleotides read TGTGCCAGCAGTTTAATAGCGGGAGGGAACAATGAGCAGTTCTTC.

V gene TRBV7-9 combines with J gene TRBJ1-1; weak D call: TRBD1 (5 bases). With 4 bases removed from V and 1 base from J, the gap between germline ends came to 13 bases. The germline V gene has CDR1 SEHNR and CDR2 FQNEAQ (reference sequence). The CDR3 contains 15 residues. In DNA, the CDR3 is TGTGCCAGCAGCTCCCGGGACGGCCAGAACACTGAAGCTTTCTTT. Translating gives CASSSRDGQNTEAFF.

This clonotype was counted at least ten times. CDR3 residues: CASSLSGLVWDEQFF. CDR3 nucleotide sequence: TGTGCCAGCAGTTTATCCGGACTAGTCTGGGATGAGCAGTTCTTC. The rearrangement joins TRBV27 to TRBJ2-1, with TRBD2 identical over 7 bases. V shed 0 bases and J 8 bases; nucleotides not matched to a gene: 7. The CDR3 has 15 amino acids. From germline, CDR1 is MNHEY and CDR2 SMNVEV (reference sequence).

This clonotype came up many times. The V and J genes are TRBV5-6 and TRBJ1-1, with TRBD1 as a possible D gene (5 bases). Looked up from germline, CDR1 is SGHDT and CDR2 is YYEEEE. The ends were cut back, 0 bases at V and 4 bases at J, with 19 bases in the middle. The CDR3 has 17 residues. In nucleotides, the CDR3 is TGTGCCAGCAGCTTGGTATTCTCGGACAACCTGGTCACTGAAGCTTTCTTT. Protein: CASSLVFSDNLVTEAFF.

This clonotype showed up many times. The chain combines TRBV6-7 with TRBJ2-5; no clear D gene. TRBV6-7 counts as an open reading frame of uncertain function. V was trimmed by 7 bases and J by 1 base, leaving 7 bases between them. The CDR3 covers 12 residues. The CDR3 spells CASILLQETQYF. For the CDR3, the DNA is TGTGCCAGCATCTTACTCCAAGAGACCCAGTACTTC.

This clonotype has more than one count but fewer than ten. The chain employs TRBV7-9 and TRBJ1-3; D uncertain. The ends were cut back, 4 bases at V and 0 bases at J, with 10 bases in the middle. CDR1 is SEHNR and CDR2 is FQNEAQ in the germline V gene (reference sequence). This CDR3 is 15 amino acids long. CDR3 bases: TGTGCCAGCAGCTCTGACCGCTACTCTGGAAACACCATATATTTT. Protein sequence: CASSSDRYSGNTIYF.

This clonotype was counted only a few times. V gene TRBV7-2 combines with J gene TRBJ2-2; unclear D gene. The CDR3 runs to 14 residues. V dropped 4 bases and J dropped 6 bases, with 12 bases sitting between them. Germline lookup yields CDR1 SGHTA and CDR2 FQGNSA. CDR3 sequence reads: CASSSGPPPGELFF. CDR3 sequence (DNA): TGTGCCAGCAGCTCGGGTCCCCCGCCCGGGGAGCTGTTTTTT.